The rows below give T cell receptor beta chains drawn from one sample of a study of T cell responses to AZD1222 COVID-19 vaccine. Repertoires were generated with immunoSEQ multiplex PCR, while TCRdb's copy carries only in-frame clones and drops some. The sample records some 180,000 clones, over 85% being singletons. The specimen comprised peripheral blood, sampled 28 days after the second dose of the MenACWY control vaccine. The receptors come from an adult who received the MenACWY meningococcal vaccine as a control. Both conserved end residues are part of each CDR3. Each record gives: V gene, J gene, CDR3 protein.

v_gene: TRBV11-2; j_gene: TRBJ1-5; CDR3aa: CASSFNISNQPQHF
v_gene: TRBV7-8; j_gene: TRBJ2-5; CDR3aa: CASTGTQETQYF
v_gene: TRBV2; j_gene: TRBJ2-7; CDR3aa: CASSLIRGAASYEQYF
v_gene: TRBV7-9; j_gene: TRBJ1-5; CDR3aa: CASSLSTVSNQPQHF
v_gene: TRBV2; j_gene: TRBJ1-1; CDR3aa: CASSGQGLTEAFF
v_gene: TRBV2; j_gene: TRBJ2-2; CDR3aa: CASSGRGTGELFF
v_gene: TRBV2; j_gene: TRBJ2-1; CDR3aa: CASREQGNEQFF
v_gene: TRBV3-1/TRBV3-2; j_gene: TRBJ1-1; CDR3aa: CASSQGVMNTEAFF
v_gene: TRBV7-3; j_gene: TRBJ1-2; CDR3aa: CASSKEGDPNYGYTF
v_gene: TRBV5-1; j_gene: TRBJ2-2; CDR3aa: CASSTEVNTGELFF
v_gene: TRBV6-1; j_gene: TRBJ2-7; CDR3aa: CASSGTRRLEGRGSTYEQYF
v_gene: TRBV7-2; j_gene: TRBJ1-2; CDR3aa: CASSKPMGRNYGYTF
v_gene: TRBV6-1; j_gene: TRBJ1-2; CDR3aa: CASTEGTHRGYTF
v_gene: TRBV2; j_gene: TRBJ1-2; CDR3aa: CASSEYDGYTF